Below, 16 T cell receptor beta chains from the same sample are listed, as sequenced in a study of OX40 agonist ivuxolimab in advanced cancers. Clones were read by immunoSEQ multiplex PCR, and TCRdb kept only the in-frame ones, dropping some. Among nearly 45,000 clones listed, 75% to 90% were seen once. The specimen was CD4+ or CD8+ T cells sorted from blood, collected in a trial of the OX40 agonist ivuxolimab. The receptors come from an adult with an advanced solid tumor such as melanoma, head and neck, liver or kidney cancer.

This clone has more than one count but fewer than ten. The V gene is TRBV7-9, the J gene TRBJ1-1, with D perhaps TRBD1 (5 bases). This CDR3 has 14 residues. The germline V gene encodes CDR1 SEHNR and CDR2 FQNEAQ (reference sequence). V lost 6 bases and J 3 bases, leaving 14 bases between the germline ends. CDR3 coding DNA: TGTGCCAGCAGTCCTGACAGAGGGTACACTGAAGCTTTCTTT. This codes for CASSPDRGYTEAFF.

The J gene is TRBJ1-2, the V gene TRBV4-1; D is ambiguous. This CDR3 contains 14 residues. Trimming left V 1 base short and J 3 bases short, with 9 bases between. Germline-derived CDR1 and CDR2 are MGHRA and YSYEKL. In nucleotides, the CDR3 is TGCGCCAGCAGCCAAGTCGGGGTTGACTATGGCTACACCTTC. It yields the protein CASSQVGVDYGYTF.

The rearrangement joins TRBV13 to TRBJ2-7; D is possibly TRBD1 (6 bases). V was clipped by 4 bases and J by 6 bases, with 13 bases between them. This CDR3 has 13 residues. CDR1 and CDR2 (germline): PRHDT, FYEKMQ (reference sequence). CDR3 sequence reads: CASSSPTGPEQYF. CDR3 bases: TGTGCCAGCAGCTCCCCGACAGGACCCGAGCAGTACTTC.

V is TRBV11-2 and J is TRBJ1-3; no definite D call. Trimming took 3 bases from V and 2 from J, leaving 2 bases between them. Germline values: CDR1 SGHAT, CDR2 FQNNGV. The CDR3 consists of 12 residues. CDR3: CASSLPGNTIYF. The CDR3 region has the DNA TGTGCCAGCAGCTTGCCTGGAAACACCATATATTTT.

The chain links TRBV11-2 to TRBJ2-7, with D tentatively TRBD1 (6 bases). Germline loops: CDR1 SGHAT, CDR2 FQNNGV. V lost 3 bases to trimming and J lost 2 bases, with 11 bases between them. CDR3 length: 14 amino acids. This CDR3 is CASSLVGQTYEQYF. As DNA, the CDR3 is TGTGCCAGCAGCTTGGTCGGACAGACCTACGAGCAGTACTTC.

CDR3 nucleotide sequence: TGTGCCAGCGGGGCTACCACCGATCAGCCCCAGCATTTT. Residues: CASGATTDQPQHF. V and J are TRBV2 and TRBJ1-5; D perhaps matches TRBD1 (5 bases). Trimming took off 8 bases at V and 5 bases at J, with 13 bases between the two ends. The CDR3 is 13 amino acids. Germline CDR1 is SNHLY and CDR2 is FYNNEI.

Relative to its sample, this clone is medium-sized. The rearrangement links TRBV27 to TRBJ1-3; weak D call: TRBD1 (6 bases). CDR3 length: 19 residues. The V end lost 7 bases, the J end lost 2 bases, and 27 bases lay between the germline ends. From germline, CDR1 is MNHEY and CDR2 SMNVEV (reference sequence). In DNA form, the CDR3 reads TGTGCCAGCACCCTTACCGGGACACTAGTTGTAAGGGCTGGAAACACCATATATTTT. It is translated as CASTLTGTLVVRAGNTIYF.

The chain has TRBV9 and TRBJ2-3; no clear D. V shed 0 bases and J shed 3 bases, with 8 bases lying between them. Germline-derived CDR1 and CDR2 are SGDLS and YYNGEE. The CDR3 totals 14 residues. The CDR3 region is CASSVEWDTDTQYF. The CDR3 DNA reads as TGTGCCAGCAGCGTAGAGTGGGATACAGATACGCAGTATTTT.

Only a few counts were recorded for this clone. Other DNA sequences within the sample encode an identical CDR3. The rearrangement uses TRBV7-9 and TRBJ1-1; TRBD1 is a possible D gene (5 bases). Germline V lookup: CDR1 SEHNR, CDR2 FQNEAQ (reference sequence). The length of the CDR3 is 13 residues. V lost 3 bases and J lost 5, with 10 bases in between. The CDR3 sequence: CASSLTEGTEAFF. The CDR3 DNA reads TGTGCCAGCAGCTTGACAGAGGGGACTGAAGCTTTCTTT. The whole variable domain, filled in from reference TRBV7-9 and TRBJ1-1, reads DTGVSQNPRHKITKRGQNVTFRCDPISEHNRLYWYRQTLGQGPEFLTYFQNEAQLEKSRLLSDRFSAERPKGSFSTLEIQRTEQGDSAMYLCASSLTEGTEAFFGQGTRLTVV.

This clone was seen just once. The chain joins TRBV15 to TRBJ1-2; 7 nucleotides line up with TRBD1. The trim removed 2 bases at V and 2 bases at J, leaving 17 bases unmatched. From germline, CDR1 is LNHNV and CDR2 YYDKDF (reference sequence). The length of the CDR3 is 19 residues. In DNA, the CDR3 is TGTGCCACCAGCAGAATTGGAACGTCAGGGGGATTTTTAAACTATGGCTACACCTTC. It codes for CATSRIGTSGGFLNYGYTF.

The chain has TRBV5-4 and TRBJ2-1; the D call may be TRBD1 or TRBD2 (5 bases each). Germline CDR1 reads SGHNT; CDR2 reads YYREEE (reference sequence). The V gene lost 3 bases and the J gene lost 5 bases, with 15 bases spanning the gap. This CDR3 contains 15 residues. The DNA for the CDR3 is TGTGCCAGCAGCTCCGCCGGGACCTTTCACAATGAGCAGTTCTTC. This translates into CASSSAGTFHNEQFF.

This clone appeared a single time. This chain uses TRBV6-6 with TRBJ1-5, with 7 positions matching TRBD1. Germline CDR1 and CDR2: MNHNY and SVGAGI (reference sequence). The trim removed 4 bases at V and 5 bases at J, leaving 11 bases unmatched. CDR3 size: 16 residues. The CDR3 coding sequence is TGTGCCAGCAGTTCCACCGACAGGGACGAGGATCAGCCCCAGCATTTT. This sequence encodes CASSSTDRDEDQPQHF.

This chain joins TRBV23-1 and TRBJ1-1; tentatively, D is TRBD1 (6 bases). TRBV23-1 is an ORF, with its function uncertain. Trimming took 0 bases from V and 3 from J, leaving 11 bases between them. CDR3 length equals 15 residues. The CDR3 loop is CASSQSRTDYTEAFF. CDR3 DNA sequence: TGCGCCAGCAGTCAATCCCGGACAGACTACACTGAAGCTTTCTTT.

This clone was found a few times. V gene TRBV7-6 combines with J gene TRBJ2-1; 12 bases match TRBD2. The CDR3 sequence is 20 residues long. Germline values: CDR1 SGHVS, CDR2 FNYEAQ. V lost 5 bases and J lost 4; bases outside the gene matches: 18. CDR3 sequence reads: CASSPRLAGDGSLGYNEQFF. The CDR3 DNA follows: TGTGCCAGCAGCCCAAGACTAGCGGGAGATGGGTCCCTCGGGTACAATGAGCAGTTCTTC.

The chain links TRBV6-1 to TRBJ2-7, with unresolved D. CDR1 is MNHNS, CDR2 SASEGT, per germline. Trimming removed 2 bases from V and 3 bases from J, with 11 bases in between. This CDR3 is built from 14 residues. CDR3 in amino acids: CASSEYIVYYEQYF. The CDR3 bases are TGTGCCAGCAGTGAATATATCGTATACTACGAGCAGTACTTC.

This sequence joins TRBV4-1 and TRBJ1-2; D gene unclear. There are 15 residues in the CDR3. V shed 1 base and J shed 7 bases, with 16 bases lying between them. Germline CDR1 reads MGHRA; CDR2 reads YSYEKL. CDR3 sequence: CASSQVEEGVGGYTF. CDR3 DNA sequence: TGCGCCAGCAGCCAAGTGGAGGAGGGCGTAGGTGGCTACACCTTC.